A single sample is the source of the 30 T cell receptor beta chains below, sequenced in a study of OX40 agonist ivuxolimab in advanced cancers. Assay used: immunoSEQ multiplex PCR; TCRdb lists only in-frame clones, some missing. The sample lists some 77,000 clones, 92% occurring once. Specimen: CD4+ or CD8+ T cells sorted from blood, collected in a trial of the OX40 agonist ivuxolimab. All receptors come from an adult with an advanced solid tumor such as melanoma, head and neck, liver or kidney cancer.

The chain combines TRBV5-6 with TRBJ1-2; perhaps TRBD1 as D (6 bases). The germline CDR1 and CDR2 sequences are SGHDT and YYEEEE. Deletions cut 3 bases from V and 6 bases from J, with 15 bases between. CDR3 length: 14 residues. The CDR3, as DNA: TGTGCCAGCAGCTCCCCCTCAGGGGCCAATGGCTACACCTTC. This translates into CASSSPSGANGYTF.

The J gene is TRBJ1-4, the V gene TRBV18; D remains ambiguous. V shed 3 bases and J shed 0 bases, with 8 bases lying between them. Germline V lookup: CDR1 KGHSH, CDR2 LQKENI. The CDR3 runs to 15 residues. The CDR3 DNA reads TGTGCCAGCTCACCGGAGAGTGCAACTAATGAAAAACTGTTTTTT. Translated: CASSPESATNEKLFF.

The CDR3 bases are TGTGCCAGCAGCCCTCCGGGGGGCTCCGCCGACTATGGCTACACCTTC. This codes for CASSPPGGSADYGYTF. V gene TRBV4-2 combines with J gene TRBJ1-2, with a tentative D call TRBD1 (6 bases). This CDR3 spans 16 amino acids. Per germline, CDR1 LGHNA and CDR2 YNFKEQ. The V gene lost 4 bases and the J gene lost 3 bases, with 18 bases spanning the gap.

The chain uses TRBV7-6 and TRBJ2-5, with TRBD2 as a possible D gene (7 bases). Germline assignment: CDR1 SGHVS and CDR2 FNYEAQ. The CDR3 spans 18 residues. With 5 bases removed from V and 3 bases from J, the gap between germline ends came to 25 bases. In DNA form, the CDR3 reads TGTGCCAGCAGCCGAGGGGCAGGATCGGGGGGCACCAAAGAGACCCAGTACTTC. It specifies CASSRGAGSGGTKETQYF.

J is TRBJ1-1 and V is TRBV6-1; the D gene is possibly TRBD1 (5 bases). Germline assignment: CDR1 MNHNS and CDR2 SASEGT. Trimming removed 4 bases at V and 0 bases at J, with 15 bases between. This CDR3 is built from 16 residues. CDR3 nucleotides: TGTGCCAGCAGTGCCCGGGACCCTATAATGAACACTGAAGCTTTCTTT. Translation: CASSARDPIMNTEAFF.

The count of this clone is one. The rearrangement links TRBV4-1 to TRBJ2-3; TRBD2 is a possible D gene (6 bases). This CDR3 comprises 16 residues. Germline assignment: CDR1 MGHRA and CDR2 YSYEKL. V shed 4 bases and J shed 6 bases, with 20 bases lying between them. The chain's CDR3 is CASSRTLTNAGDTQYF. The CDR3, as DNA: TGCGCCAGCAGCCGAACCCTGACAAACGCGGGGGATACGCAGTATTTT.

The V gene is TRBV4-1, the J gene TRBJ1-2; D is uncertain. CDR1 and CDR2 (germline): MGHRA, YSYEKL. This CDR3 is built from 15 residues. V dropped 0 bases and J dropped 4 bases, with 12 bases sitting between them. This chain's CDR3 is CASSQDHGDSYGYTF. The DNA of the CDR3 is TGCGCCAGCAGCCAAGATCACGGGGATTCCTATGGCTACACCTTC.

This chain connects TRBV4-3 to TRBJ2-2; D gene unclear. CDR1 is LGHNA and CDR2 is YSLEER in the germline V gene. The CDR3 covers 14 residues. V lost 0 bases and J 8 bases, leaving 10 bases between the germline ends. DNA for the CDR3: TGCGCCAGCAGCCAAGATTACGCGAGGGGGGAGCTGTTTTTT. This sequence encodes CASSQDYARGELFF.

The V and J genes are TRBV27 and TRBJ2-6; a possible D gene is TRBD1 (6 bases). Germline V lookup: CDR1 MNHEY, CDR2 SMNVEV (reference sequence). The CDR3 runs 16 residues. V lost 4 bases to trimming and J lost 0 bases, with 10 bases between them. The CDR3 DNA is TGTGCCAGCAGTTACGGACAGATCTCTGGGGCCAACGTCCTGACTTTC. This codes for CASSYGQISGANVLTF.

V usage is TRBV7-9 and J usage is TRBJ1-6, with D maybe TRBD1 (5 bases). This CDR3 comprises 16 residues. Germline CDR1 is SEHNR and CDR2 is FQNEAQ (reference sequence). Trimming removed 2 bases at V and 10 bases at J, with 18 bases between. CDR3 sequence: CASSLFTTDRWSPLHF. The CDR3 DNA reads as TGTGCCAGCAGCTTATTCACGACAGACCGTTGGTCACCCCTCCACTTT.

J is TRBJ1-2 and V is TRBV2; D gene ambiguous. The CDR3 has 9 residues. Trimming removed 7 bases at V and 8 bases at J, with 5 bases between. Per the germline V gene, CDR1 is SNHLY and CDR2 is FYNNEI. The CDR3: CASNFGYTF. In nucleotides, the CDR3 is TGTGCCAGCAACTTCGGCTACACCTTC.

For the CDR3, the DNA is TGTGCCAGCAGCCCCCGGACGGTAGATACGCAGTATTTT. Its translation is CASSPRTVDTQYF. The chain carries TRBV13 and TRBJ2-3, with D unresolved. The CDR3 length is 13 residues. Germline CDR1 is PRHDT and CDR2 is FYEKMQ (reference sequence). V was cut by 5 bases and J by 5 bases, with 11 bases left in between.

This clone was picked up one time. V gene TRBV19 combines with J gene TRBJ2-7, with D possibly matching TRBD2 (6 bases). CDR1 is LNHDA, CDR2 SQIVND, per germline (reference sequence). V lost 5 bases and J 0 bases, leaving 11 bases between the germline ends. There are 14 residues in the CDR3. The CDR3, as DNA: TGTGCCAGTAGTGCGGGACGCCCCTCCTACGAGCAGTACTTC. Its translation is CASSAGRPSYEQYF.

CDR3 sequence: CASSPWKGAEQFF. CDR3 coding DNA: TGTGCCAGCAGTCCCTGGAAGGGGGCTGAGCAGTTCTTC. The chain employs TRBV6-5 and TRBJ2-1, with 7 bases identical to TRBD1. J gave up 9 bases and V 5 bases, and 7 bases lay outside the gene matches. The CDR3 contains 13 residues. Germline CDR1 and CDR2: MNHEY and SVGAGI.

The V call is TRBV7-9, the J call TRBJ2-3; TRBD2 agrees at 14 bases. The CDR3 is 18 amino acids. J lost 1 base, V lost 5 bases, and 8 bases had no gene match. Germline CDR1 and CDR2: SEHNR and FQNEAQ (reference sequence). The CDR3 protein is CASSPRTSGGTGTDTQYF. CDR3 in DNA: TGTGCCAGCAGCCCTCGGACTAGCGGGGGGACTGGCACAGATACGCAGTATTTT.

As concerns this clone: The sample holds other DNA sequences that translate to the same CDR3. The chain joins TRBV2 to TRBJ2-7; D gene unclear. The CDR3 is made up of 12 amino acids. V dropped 5 bases and J dropped 6 bases, with 11 bases sitting between them. CDR1 and CDR2 (germline): SNHLY, FYNNEI. The CDR3 DNA sequence: TGTGCCAGCAGTCCGGTCCTCTCCGAGCAGTACTTC. This gives the protein CASSPVLSEQYF.

CDR3 DNA: TGTGCCAGCAGTCCCTTGGACAGCCCCCCGGGGTTCTTC. It is translated as CASSPLDSPPGFF. The rearrangement joins TRBV27 to TRBJ2-1; D perhaps matches TRBD1 (6 bases). Trimming took 5 bases from V and 15 from J, leaving 20 bases between them. This CDR3 has 13 residues. Germline V CDR1 and CDR2: MNHEY, SMNVEV (reference sequence).

This chain joins TRBV5-1 and TRBJ1-2, with 8 bases fitting TRBD1. Germline assignment: CDR1 SGHRS and CDR2 YFSETQ. J lost 6 bases, V lost 0 bases, and 10 bases had no gene match. The CDR3 is 16 amino acids. CDR3 residues: CASSLAGGELPDGYTF. CDR3 nucleotide sequence: TGCGCCAGCAGCTTGGCAGGGGGCGAGCTGCCAGATGGCTACACCTTC.

V and J are TRBV30 and TRBJ2-1, with unresolved D. V lost 0 bases, J lost 6 bases, and 6 bases lay in between. The CDR3 is 12 residues long. The germline gives CDR1 GTSNPN, CDR2 SVGIG (reference sequence). The CDR3: CAWSVLGNEQFF. The CDR3 DNA reads as TGTGCCTGGAGTGTACTCGGCAATGAGCAGTTCTTC.

In this sample, this clone turned up once. The CDR3 DNA follows: TGTGCCAGCTCAGGGGTTGACCAAGAGACCCAGTACTTC. This gives the protein CASSGVDQETQYF. The chain has TRBV27 and TRBJ2-5, with a possible D match to TRBD1 (6 bases). V was clipped by 8 bases and J by 0 bases, with 10 bases between them. Germline V lookup: CDR1 MNHEY, CDR2 SMNVEV (reference sequence). The CDR3 is 13 residues long.

The genes are TRBV20-1 and TRBJ1-4; D gene ambiguous. The germline V gene encodes CDR1 DFQATT and CDR2 SNEGSKA (reference sequence). V lost 2 bases to trimming and J lost 13 bases, with 11 bases between them. This CDR3 spans 11 amino acids. CDR3 sequence reads: CSARIDRVLFF. The CDR3 nucleotides are TGCAGTGCTAGAATCGATAGAGTACTGTTTTTT.

The rearrangement links TRBV30 to TRBJ1-6; TRBD1 might be the D (5 bases). Trimming left V 1 base short and J 9 bases short, with 19 bases between. The CDR3 length is 16 residues. CDR1 and CDR2 from the germline V gene are GTSNPN and SVGIG (reference sequence). The CDR3 DNA follows: TGTGCCTGGAGTGGGGGGGAGGGTAAAGGTTTTTCACCCCTCCACTTT. Its protein product is CAWSGGEGKGFSPLHF. The full variable domain, in which reference TRBV30 and TRBJ1-6 provide the parts outside the CDR3, is SQTIHQWPATLVQPVGSPLSLECTVEGTSNPNLYWYRQAAGRGLQLLFYSVGIGQISSEVPQNLSASRPQDRQFILSSKKLLLSDSGFYLCAWSGGEGKGFSPLHFGNGTRLTVT.

The rearrangement links TRBV9 to TRBJ2-1, with D perhaps TRBD2 (7 bases). Germline loops: CDR1 SGDLS, CDR2 YYNGEE. V was shortened by 0 bases and J by 5 bases, with 12 bases between the two germline ends. The CDR3 totals 15 residues. CDR3 in DNA: TGTGCCAGCAGCGTAGGAGGGGGGGCCAACAATGAGCAGTTCTTC. Residues: CASSVGGGANNEQFF.

The rearrangement links TRBV9 to TRBJ2-7; unclear D gene. Between the trimmed V and J ends, which lost 2 bases and 4 bases, there was a span of 16 bases. The CDR3 totals 15 residues. Germline V gives CDR1 SGDLS, CDR2 YYNGEE. CDR3 bases: TGTGCCAGCAGCGTCTCTGACTCCCCCTTTTACGAGCAGTACTTC. Protein product: CASSVSDSPFYEQYF.

This chain uses TRBV7-9 with TRBJ1-6; D gene ambiguous. Germline V gene lookup returns CDR1 SEHNR and CDR2 FQNEAQ (reference sequence). CDR3 length: 16 residues. Trimming took 1 base from V and 7 from J, leaving 14 bases between them. CDR3 DNA: TGTGCCAGCAGCTTAGGAGGCGATTATGTGAATTCACCCCTCCACTTT. This translates into CASSLGGDYVNSPLHF.

This sequence joins TRBV4-1 and TRBJ2-7; 12 bases match TRBD1. There are 17 residues in the CDR3. J gave up 7 bases and V 0 bases, and 10 bases lay outside the gene matches. The germline V gene encodes CDR1 MGHRA and CDR2 YSYEKL. CDR3 in DNA: TGCGCCAGCAGCCAAGATCCCACGGGACAGGGGGCTGGAGAGCAGTACTTC. It codes for CASSQDPTGQGAGEQYF.

This chain joins TRBV10-1 and TRBJ2-2; D is perhaps TRBD1 (8 bases). The V end lost 4 bases, the J end lost 1 base, and 19 bases lay between the germline ends. The length of the CDR3 is 18 residues. Germline lookup yields CDR1 WNHNN and CDR2 SYGVQD (reference sequence). CDR3 nucleotides: TGCGCCAGCAGTGCCGGGGAGGGACAGGATCAGAACACCGGGGAGCTGTTTTTT. This encodes CASSAGEGQDQNTGELFF.

Concerning this clone: Other DNA sequences in the sample encode the same CDR3. The chain carries TRBV27 and TRBJ2-1, with a weak D call TRBD1 (6 bases). V shed 5 bases and J shed 9 bases, with 8 bases lying between them. The CDR3 contains 11 residues. The V gene's germline CDR1 is MNHEY and CDR2 SMNVEV (reference sequence). The CDR3 nucleotides are TGTGCCAGCAGTCAGGGGCCTGAGCAGTTCTTC. As protein: CASSQGPEQFF.

This sequence joins TRBV7-9 and TRBJ1-4, with D maybe TRBD1 (6 bases). V shed 3 bases and J shed 5 bases, with 16 bases lying between them. Germline V gene lookup returns CDR1 SEHNR and CDR2 FQNEAQ (reference sequence). The CDR3 totals 16 residues. DNA of the CDR3: TGTGCCAGCAGCTTCGGTTTGCGACAGGTAAATGAAAAACTGTTTTTT. The encoded protein is CASSFGLRQVNEKLFF.

This chain joins TRBV27 and TRBJ2-4, with D perhaps TRBD1 or TRBD2 (5 bases each). The CDR3 consists of 14 residues. Germline V lookup: CDR1 MNHEY, CDR2 SMNVEV (reference sequence). Trimming left V 4 bases short and J 4 bases short, with 11 bases between. The CDR3 loop reads CASSSHGAKNIQYF. CDR3 bases: TGTGCCAGCAGTTCCCACGGGGCGAAAAACATTCAGTACTTC.